One and the same sample provided the 6 T cell receptor beta chains below, sequenced in a study of OX40 agonist ivuxolimab in advanced cancers. Method: immunoSEQ multiplex PCR; TCRdb's copy keeps in-frame clones and lacks some. The sample has approximately 66,000 clones, around 89% seen once. The material sequenced was CD4+ or CD8+ T cells sorted from blood, taken in a trial of the OX40 agonist ivuxolimab. The receptor set was obtained from an adult with an advanced solid tumor such as melanoma, head and neck, liver or kidney cancer.

This clone was recorded once. The chain employs TRBV5-6 and TRBJ2-2, with 9 bases lining up with TRBD2. V lost 2 bases to trimming and J lost 6 bases; unmatched junction nucleotides: 8. Germline CDR1 and CDR2: SGHDT and YYEEEE. The length of the CDR3 is 16 residues. The CDR3 loop is CASSFGRGGPPGELFF. DNA of the CDR3: TGTGCCAGCAGCTTCGGGCGGGGGGGCCCCCCCGGGGAGCTGTTTTTT.

The rearrangement joins TRBV7-2 to TRBJ1-1; D unclear. Trimming left V 3 bases short and J 10 bases short, with 12 bases between. The CDR3 sequence is 12 residues long. Germline V CDR1 and CDR2: SGHTA, FQGNSA. In DNA form, the CDR3 reads TGTGCCAGCAGCTTTAGTGGGAACGGAGCTTTCTTT. It encodes CASSFSGNGAFF.

This rearrangement joins TRBV27 to TRBJ1-1, with D perhaps TRBD1 (5 bases). The V and J ends lost 2 bases and 10 bases respectively, with 17 bases between them. This CDR3 spans 14 amino acids. Germline lookup yields CDR1 MNHEY and CDR2 SMNVEV (reference sequence). CDR3 DNA sequence: TGTGCCAGCAGTTTAGGGGTTTCAGGGCGGCGAGCTTTCTTT. Residues: CASSLGVSGRRAFF.

In nucleotides, the CDR3 is TGCGCCAGCAGTGAGGATGGGGGAGTCAATCAGCCCCAGCATTTT. Amino acid sequence: CASSEDGGVNQPQHF. The genes are TRBV10-2 and TRBJ1-5, with a weak D call TRBD1 (5 bases). This CDR3 contains 15 residues. Germline lookup yields CDR1 WSHSY and CDR2 SAAADI. The ends were cut back, 2 bases at V and 3 bases at J, with 11 bases in the middle.

The V and J genes are TRBV7-9 and TRBJ1-2; D uncertain. The CDR3 has 14 amino acids. V lost 7 bases and J lost 4, with 16 bases in between. Looked up from germline, CDR1 is SEHNR and CDR2 is FQNEAQ (reference sequence). The CDR3 region has the DNA TGTGCCAGCACCCCCTGGGAGGGAGGCTATGGCTACACCTTC. This sequence encodes CASTPWEGGYGYTF.

The rearrangement joins TRBV11-3 to TRBJ2-1, with D uncertain. The CDR3 has 13 residues. Looked up from germline, CDR1 is SGHNT and CDR2 is YENEEA. V was clipped by 5 bases and J by 7 bases, with 12 bases between them. The CDR3 region is CASSLGITNEQFF. DNA for the CDR3: TGTGCCAGCAGCCTGGGGATTACGAATGAGCAGTTCTTC.